Presented here are 22 T cell receptor beta chains from one specimen sequenced in a study of cytomegalovirus exposure and HLA in healthy donors (dated by TCRdb to 2015 to 2018). Receptor amplification or capture employed the immunoSEQ multiplex PCR assay. For the multiplex PCR, a mixture combining 60 forward primers for TCR Vbeta segments and 13 reverse primers for TCR Jbeta segments was used. TCRdb took this table from immuneACCESS and kept in-frame rearrangements with V and J called. Such tables lack part of the clones; where checked against another copy, unresolved V genes explain under half of the gap, and the rest is unexplained. The table kept for this sample lists around 71,000 clones. The ten largest clones add up to more than 1.5% of the sample. Sequenced input: PBMCs. The receptors here all came from a woman in her 30s in good health and CMV-seronegative.

The CDR3 sequence is CASSLGGATEAFF. In DNA, the CDR3 is TGTGCCAGCAGTTTAGGGGGGGCCACTGAAGCTTTCTTT. This sequence joins TRBV27 and TRBJ1-1, with D possibly matching TRBD1 (6 bases). V lost 2 bases and J 4 bases, leaving 8 bases between the germline ends. This CDR3 is 13 amino acids long. Germline loops: CDR1 MNHEY, CDR2 SMNVEV (reference sequence).

The gene calls are TRBV4-2 and TRBJ1-5, with 7 bases lining up with TRBD1. Germline values: CDR1 LGHNA, CDR2 YNFKEQ. Trimming took 1 base from V and 6 from J; bases not matched to a gene: 9. The CDR3 is 16 amino acids. The CDR3 region is CASSQVGKTGLQPQHF. The CDR3 bases are TGTGCCAGCAGCCAAGTGGGGAAGACAGGGCTTCAGCCCCAGCATTTT.

The chain uses TRBV9 and TRBJ1-6, with 8 bases aligning to TRBD1. V dropped 0 bases and J dropped 9; count of bases not matched to a gene: 8. Germline CDR1 reads SGDLS; CDR2 reads YYNGEE. The CDR3 loop spans 16 amino acids. In nucleotides, the CDR3 is TGTGCCAGCAGCGTAGCATCAGGGACAGGCGGTTCACCCCTCCACTTT. Translation: CASSVASGTGGSPLHF.

This rearrangement joins TRBV10-3 to TRBJ2-1, with 9 bases fitting TRBD2. This CDR3 region has 18 residues. V shed 4 bases and J 11 bases; nucleotides not matched to a gene: 21. Germline V CDR1 and CDR2: ENHRY, SYGVKD. The CDR3 reads CAISAQLVAGDPTWQQFF. CDR3 DNA sequence: TGTGCCATCAGTGCTCAGCTCGTAGCGGGAGACCCGACGTGGCAGCAGTTCTTC.

This chain uses TRBV7-3 with TRBJ2-3; a possible D gene is TRBD2 (6 bases). CDR1 is SGHTA, CDR2 FQGTGA, per germline. V shed 5 bases and J shed 4 bases, with 10 bases lying between them. This CDR3 region has 13 residues. In DNA form, the CDR3 reads TGTGCCAGCAGCCAAGGGGAGGCAGATACGCAGTATTTT. It specifies CASSQGEADTQYF.

This rearrangement joins TRBV19 to TRBJ2-2; maybe TRBD2 (5 bases). Germline V lookup: CDR1 LNHDA, CDR2 SQIVND (reference sequence). V dropped 0 bases and J dropped 8 bases, with 13 bases sitting between them. There are 15 residues in the CDR3. This CDR3 is CASSIDPAGLGELFF. The CDR3 DNA reads TGTGCCAGTAGTATAGATCCTGCGGGTTTAGGGGAGCTGTTTTTT.

V gene TRBV29-1 combines with J gene TRBJ1-4; D is undetermined. V dropped 6 bases and J dropped 8 bases, with 13 bases sitting between them. The germline CDR1 and CDR2 sequences are SQVTM and ANQGSEA. The CDR3 covers 12 residues. DNA for the CDR3: TGCAGCGTGGGGTCGGGGTTCGAAAAACTGTTTTTT. It specifies CSVGSGFEKLFF.

The chain is built from TRBV30 and TRBJ2-5, with D possibly being TRBD2 (6 bases). This CDR3 is 11 amino acids long. The germline V gene has CDR1 GTSNPN and CDR2 SVGIG (reference sequence). V lost 4 bases and J 4 bases, leaving 7 bases between the germline ends. CDR3 bases: TGTGCCTGGATGGAGGGAGAGACCCAGTACTTC. The encoded protein is CAWMEGETQYF.

This sequence joins TRBV27 and TRBJ2-6; no reliable D call. The CDR3 length is 17 residues. Trimming left V 1 base short and J 1 base short, with 11 bases between. Germline lookup yields CDR1 MNHEY and CDR2 SMNVEV (reference sequence). CDR3 DNA: TGTGCCAGCAGTTTATTGGCCAGACTGTCTGGGGCCAACGTCCTGACTTTC. Protein: CASSLLARLSGANVLTF.

The chain carries TRBV6-6 and TRBJ2-7; perhaps TRBD1 as D (5 bases). The CDR3 runs 13 residues. Germline V gene lookup returns CDR1 MNHNY and CDR2 SVGAGI (reference sequence). Trimming pared 6 bases from V and 2 bases from J, leaving 11 bases between. The CDR3 bases are TGTGCCAGCAGCGCTGACAGAGCCTACGAGCAGTACTTC. This codes for CASSADRAYEQYF.

The V call is TRBV29-1, the J call TRBJ2-7; the D is unclear. Germline V CDR1 and CDR2: SQVTM, ANQGSEA. Trimming shortened V by 6 bases and J by 3 bases, and 18 bases separated the two germline ends. The CDR3 totals 14 residues. CDR3 in DNA: TGCAGCGTGGGCCCTATCGGTATAAACTACGAGCAGTACTTC. Encoded protein: CSVGPIGINYEQYF.

V and J are TRBV28 and TRBJ1-1; D gene unclear. This CDR3 region has 13 residues. The V end lost 8 bases, the J end lost 2 bases, and 12 bases lay between the germline ends. The germline CDR1 and CDR2 sequences are MDHEN and SYDVKM. Here the CDR3 DNA reads TGTGCCAGCGTAGCGGGCCTTAACACTGAAGCTTTCTTT. Translated, it gives CASVAGLNTEAFF.

The rearrangement joins TRBV28 to TRBJ1-2; D remains ambiguous. The CDR3 totals 18 residues. Between the trimmed V and J ends, which lost 3 bases and 0 bases, there was a span of 20 bases. CDR1 and CDR2 (germline): MDHEN, SYDVKM. CDR3 residues: CASSFLLRRLEANYGYTF. DNA for the CDR3: TGTGCCAGCAGTTTCTTACTCCGGCGCCTAGAAGCTAACTATGGCTACACCTTC.

The chain recombines TRBV27 with TRBJ2-3, with D perhaps TRBD2 (6 bases). Looked up from germline, CDR1 is MNHEY and CDR2 is SMNVEV (reference sequence). The CDR3 has 16 amino acids. With 8 bases removed from V and 0 bases from J, the gap between germline ends came to 18 bases. CDR3 in DNA: TGTGCCAGCTCCTGGGACTTATATTACAGCACAGATACGCAGTATTTT. Translating gives CASSWDLYYSTDTQYF.

The CDR3 DNA sequence: TGTGCCAGCAGCCAAGATGGCGACAGGGAGCGGTACGAGCAGTACTTC. It yields the protein CASSQDGDRERYEQYF. The chain has TRBV4-2 and TRBJ2-5; TRBD1 aligns across 7 bases. The end of the DNA fits TRBJ2-7 better, so the J call may be wrong. The CDR3 extends over 16 amino acids. The germline V gene encodes CDR1 LGHNA and CDR2 YNFKEQ.

V usage is TRBV10-1 and J usage is TRBJ2-7, with 7 bases identical to TRBD1. The CDR3 totals 14 residues. CDR1 is WNHNN and CDR2 is SYGVQD in the germline V gene (reference sequence). V shed 6 bases and J 5 bases; nucleotides not matched to a gene: 10. The CDR3 DNA is TGCGCCAGCAGCGCCCGGGACAGTCTCCACGAGCAGTACTTC. Residues: CASSARDSLHEQYF.

CDR3 sequence: CASTFQEGNTEAFF. CDR3 DNA sequence: TGCGCCAGCACCTTCCAGGAGGGAAACACTGAAGCTTTCTTT. The rearrangement uses TRBV4-1 and TRBJ1-1; D not resolved. Deletions cut 7 bases from V and 2 bases from J, with 14 bases between. The germline V gene has CDR1 MGHRA and CDR2 YSYEKL. The CDR3 has 14 residues.

The CDR3 sequence is CATSRDRGNDEQFF. The CDR3 coding sequence is TGTGCCACCAGCAGAGACAGGGGAAACGATGAGCAGTTCTTC. The chain joins TRBV15 to TRBJ2-1; D might be TRBD1 (6 bases). Looked up from germline, CDR1 is LNHNV and CDR2 is YYDKDF (reference sequence). V was cut by 0 bases and J by 8 bases, with 11 bases left in between. The CDR3 runs to 14 residues.

V and J are TRBV11-3 and TRBJ1-1; D is perhaps TRBD1 (6 bases). Germline V gene lookup returns CDR1 SGHNT and CDR2 YENEEA. The CDR3 sequence is 14 residues long. V was trimmed by 5 bases and J by 1 base, leaving 11 bases between them. Here the CDR3 DNA reads TGTGCCAGCAGCGGGGGGGCACGGAACACTGAAGCTTTCTTT. Amino acids: CASSGGARNTEAFF.

This sequence joins TRBV28 and TRBJ2-3; 7 nucleotides align to TRBD2. This CDR3 is 13 amino acids long. V lost 10 bases to trimming and J lost 0 bases; unmatched junction nucleotides: 4. Germline-derived CDR1 and CDR2 are MDHEN and SYDVKM. This chain's CDR3 is CATGRGSTDTQYF. CDR3 nucleotide sequence: TGTGCCACCGGGCGGGGGAGCACAGATACGCAGTATTTT.

The genes are TRBV6-1 and TRBJ2-1, with 8 nucleotides matching TRBD2. The germline V gene encodes CDR1 MNHNS and CDR2 SASEGT. V trimming: 7 bases; J trimming: 7 bases; junction bases outside the gene matches: 12. The CDR3 runs to 15 residues. CDR3 in DNA: TGTGCCAGCACCCCAGCGTTAGCGGGAAAGAATGAGCAGTTCTTC. It is translated as CASTPALAGKNEQFF.

This chain links TRBV4-1 with TRBJ2-7, with D hard to call. Germline assignment: CDR1 MGHRA and CDR2 YSYEKL. CDR3 length equals 12 residues. Trimming took off 6 bases at V and 2 bases at J, with 8 bases between the two ends. Here the CDR3 reads CASREKTYEQYF. The CDR3 nucleotides read TGCGCCAGCAGGGAGAAGACCTACGAGCAGTACTTC.